These 5 T cell receptor beta chains were sequenced from one sample in a study of T cell responses to AZD1222 COVID-19 vaccine. Only in-frame clones appear in the TCRdb table, and some are missing; sequencing was by immunoSEQ multiplex PCR. The sample includes 75,000 to 95,000 clones, approximately 88% of them seen just once. The source material was peripheral blood, sampled 28 days after the second dose of the MenACWY control vaccine. The receptors were gathered from an adult who received the MenACWY meningococcal vaccine as a control.

The chain uses TRBV2 and TRBJ1-3, with D perhaps TRBD1 (6 bases). Germline-derived CDR1 and CDR2 are SNHLY and FYNNEI. This CDR3 is built from 12 residues. The V end lost 10 bases, the J end lost 4 bases, and 11 bases lay between the germline ends. The CDR3 sequence: CATNDRGNTIYF. The DNA for the CDR3 is TGTGCCACCAACGACAGGGGAAACACCATATATTTT.

This clone has a single count. V is TRBV9 and J is TRBJ1-4; TRBD1 agrees at 11 bases. The CDR3 has 17 residues. Per the germline V gene, CDR1 is SGDLS and CDR2 is YYNGEE. V lost 0 bases to trimming and J lost 7 bases; unmatched junction nucleotides: 8. The CDR3 nucleotides are TGTGCCAGCAGCGTAGGGGACAGGGGGTACGTCGGTGAAAAACTGTTTTTT. Translation: CASSVGDRGYVGEKLFF.

The J gene is TRBJ2-2, the V gene TRBV15; 7 bases line up with TRBD2. The CDR3 is made up of 15 amino acids. Germline V lookup: CDR1 LNHNV, CDR2 YYDKDF (reference sequence). V was clipped by 4 bases and J by 1 base; unmatched bases: 3. Here the CDR3 reads CATSTSGKNTGELFF. CDR3 coding DNA: TGTGCCACCAGCACAAGCGGGAAGAACACCGGGGAGCTGTTTTTT.

By sample share, this clone is large. This rearrangement joins TRBV25-1 to TRBJ2-5; 7 bases are shared with TRBD2. Germline CDR1 is MGHDK and CDR2 is SYGVNS. Germline trimming cut 6 bases from V and 4 bases from J; bases unmatched to any gene: 14. The CDR3 consists of 16 residues. This CDR3 reads CASSTRWRGSGETQYF. CDR3 nucleotide sequence: TGTGCCAGCAGCACCCGTTGGCGGGGGTCGGGAGAGACCCAGTACTTC.

CDR3 sequence reads: CASSPGGSYNEQFF. The CDR3 bases are TGTGCCAGTAGTCCTGGAGGCTCCTACAATGAGCAGTTCTTC. The J gene is TRBJ2-1, the V gene TRBV19; perhaps TRBD2 as D (5 bases). Germline CDR1 LNHDA, CDR2 SQIVND (reference sequence). The CDR3 runs to 14 residues. V lost 5 bases and J 0 bases, leaving 8 bases between the germline ends.